Detailed here is one T cell receptor beta chain. As yet, its antigen is unknown. These data belong to a study of blood T cells in healthy people across ages. About the research overall: The template switching approach captured approximately one barcoded beta molecule for every two T cells. Study-level findings and limits: Considered underestimates were the diversity estimates obtained from one million T cells.

Russia was home to the donors, healthy Caucasian individuals aged about 6 to 90. The CDR3 spans 14 residues. The germline V gene encodes CDR1 SGHRS and CDR2 YFSETQ. Next came a second PCR, run for about 7 to 12 cycles, which used a sample-barcoded 5' primer along with a J-beta primer mix. Each CDR3 protein gets one entry after TCRdb re-called the 5' RACE reads with MiXCR. The data show 1,100,000 or so distinct CDR3 sequences, 35% to 55% seen once. Source material: blood. The chain carries TRBV5-1 and TRBJ2-7; a possible D gene is TRBD2 (6 bases). Near its end, the DNA agrees better with TRBJ2-1, so the J call may be wrong. This receptor was taken from an older woman in good health. The DNA of the CDR3 is TGCGCCAGCAGCTTGGACGGGAGTTTTAATGAGCAGTTCTTC. Its protein is CASSLDGSFNEQFF.